These 2 T cell receptor beta chains share one sample of origin, sequenced in a study of cytomegalovirus exposure and HLA in healthy donors. Researchers ran the PCR with 60 Vbeta and 13 Jbeta primers. Some clones are missing from TCRdb's copy, which holds only in-frame ones; the method was immunoSEQ multiplex PCR. The sample has around 45,000 clones, 45% to 60% seen once. Specimen: PBMCs. The receptors here all came from a man in his fifties or sixties in good health and CMV-seronegative.

The chain joins TRBV28 to TRBJ2-1; 13 positions match TRBD2. The germline V gene encodes CDR1 MDHEN and CDR2 SYDVKM. This CDR3 region has 16 residues. The V segment lost 5 bases and the J segment 7 bases; nucleotides outside the gene matches: 8. CDR3: CASSLTGLAGRNEQFF. CDR3 nucleotide sequence: TGTGCCAGCAGTCTCACGGGACTAGCGGGAAGGAATGAGCAGTTCTTC.

This chain uses TRBV27 with TRBJ2-1; 8 bases align to TRBD2. V trimming: 5 bases; J trimming: 2 bases; junction bases outside the gene matches: 17. The CDR3 length is 19 residues. In germline, CDR1 is MNHEY, CDR2 SMNVEV (reference sequence). Here the CDR3 DNA reads TGTGCCAGCAGTATCCGGGGGACTAGTGGAGTCCCCACCTACAATGAGCAGTTCTTC. It yields the protein CASSIRGTSGVPTYNEQFF.